This TCR beta chain was retrieved from a study of Graves' ophthalmopathy and Graves' hyperthyroidism. Study background: Ophthalmopathy not arising within 18 months of follow-up defined hyperthyroidism as stable.

CDR3 regions of TCR beta were amplified from RNA transcripts. An opening RT-PCR round employed HTBI primers and preceded a second-round multiplex PCR. TCRdb re-called the multiplex PCR reads through MiXCR, storing one row per CDR3 protein. Of over a million distinct CDR3 sequences in the sample, about 40% are singletons; the top ten hold 11%. Notes on the study in general: The blood repertoire also included most expanded thyroid clonotypes above 0.001 frequency.

This clonotype was observed many times. No antigen is known for it. Exclusion applied to patients with other autoimmune diseases, uncontrolled infections, pregnancy or lactation. Diagnostic conclusions were grounded in clinical symptoms, serum thyroxine, TRAb, thyroid ultrasound and orbital computed tomography. This sequence was found in an adult man with Graves' hyperthyroidism. Specimen: peripheral blood or thyroid tissue (not recorded which).

The DNA for the CDR3 is TGTGCCAGCAGTTTTTGGGGTTGGGACCCGCGGCCTTTCTTT. Its protein product is CASSFWGWDPRPFF. The chain carries TRBV12-3 or TRBV12-4 and TRBJ1-1, with a possible D match to TRBD1 (5 bases). The CDR3 contains 14 residues. V was cut by 3 bases and J by 12 bases, with 20 bases left in between.